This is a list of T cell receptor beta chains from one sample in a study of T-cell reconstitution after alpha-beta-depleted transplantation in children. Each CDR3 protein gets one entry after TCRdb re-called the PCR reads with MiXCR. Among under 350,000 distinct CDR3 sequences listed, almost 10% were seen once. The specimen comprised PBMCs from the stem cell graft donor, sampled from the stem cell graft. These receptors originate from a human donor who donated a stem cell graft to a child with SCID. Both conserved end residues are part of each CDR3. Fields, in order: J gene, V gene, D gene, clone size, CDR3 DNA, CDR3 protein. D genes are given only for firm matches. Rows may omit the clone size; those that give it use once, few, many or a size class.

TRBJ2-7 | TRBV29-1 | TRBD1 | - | TGCAGCGTTATGACAGGGTCCTACGAGCAGTACTTC | CSVMTGSYEQYF
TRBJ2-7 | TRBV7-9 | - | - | TGTGCCAGCAGCGCGCAAAACTACGAGCAGTACTTC | CASSAQNYEQYF
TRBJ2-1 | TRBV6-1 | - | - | TGTGCCAGCAAGGGCTGGGACTCCTACAATGAGCAGTTCTTC | CASKGWDSYNEQFF
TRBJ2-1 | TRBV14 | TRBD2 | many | TGTGCCAGCAGCCAAGCTAGCGGGGGGCCTAATGAGCAGTTCTTC | CASSQASGGPNEQFF
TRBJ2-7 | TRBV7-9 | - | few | TGTGCCAGCAGCTCGGTGGACAAGACCTACGAGCAGTACTTC | CASSSVDKTYEQYF
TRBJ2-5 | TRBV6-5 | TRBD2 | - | TGTGCCAGCAGTTTGGGACTAGCGGGGGGATCTAGCCAGTACTTC | CASSLGLAGGSSQYF
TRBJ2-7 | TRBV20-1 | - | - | TGCAGTGCTAACGACCGGACAGAGTCCTACGAGCAGTACTTC | CSANDRTESYEQYF
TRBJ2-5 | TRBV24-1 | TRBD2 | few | TGTGCCACCAGTGAAACTAGCGGGGGGGAAGAGACCCAGTACTTC | CATSETSGGEETQYF
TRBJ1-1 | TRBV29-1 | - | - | TGCAGCGCCGACGGGGGGAGGTGGACTGAAGCTTTCTTT | CSADGGRWTEAFF
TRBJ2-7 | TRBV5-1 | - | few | TGCGCCAGCAGCCCTGCCCGCGGCGGCGAGCAGTACTTC | CASSPARGGEQYF
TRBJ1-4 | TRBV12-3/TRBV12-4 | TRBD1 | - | TGTGCCAGCACCAAACAGGGGGCAGCTAATGAAAAACTGTTTTTT | CASTKQGAANEKLFF
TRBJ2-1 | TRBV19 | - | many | TGTGCCAGTAGTATAGGGCGGCTAGCGAACGGTGAGCAGTTCTTC | CASSIGRLANGEQFF
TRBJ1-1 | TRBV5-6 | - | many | TGTGCCAGCAGCGCCTTAGGCACTGAAGCTTTCTTT | CASSALGTEAFF
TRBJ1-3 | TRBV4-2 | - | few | TGTGCCAGCAGCCAAGGTCGGTCTTCTGGAAACACCATATATTTT | CASSQGRSSGNTIYF
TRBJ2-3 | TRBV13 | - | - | TGTGCCAGCAGCTTATTAGGGGCAGGGTCGTTCTCAGATACGCAGTATTTT | CASSLLGAGSFSDTQYF